This is a list of T cell receptor beta chains from one sample in a study of blood T cell repertoires in COVID-19. Here immunoSEQ multiplex PCR was the method, and the copy in TCRdb shows in-frame clones only, minus some. Here the sample spans about 160,000 clones, about 80% being singletons. The sequencing sample was made of PBMCs or T cells enriched from blood (not recorded which). Source of these receptors: a woman in her sixties or seventies who had recovered from COVID-19. Each CDR3 is given with its conserved first and last residue. Each record gives: V gene, J gene, D gene, CDR3 DNA, CDR3 protein. D genes are given only for firm matches.

v_call: TRBV28
j_call: TRBJ2-7
d_call: TRBD2
cdr3_nt: TGTGCCAGTCGGACGGGAGGGGCAGTCTCCTACGAGCAGTACTTC
cdr3_aa: CASRTGGAVSYEQYF

v_call: TRBV27
j_call: TRBJ1-2
d_call: .
cdr3_nt: TGTGCCAGCAGTGGCGCGGGCGCAAACTATGGCTACACCTTC
cdr3_aa: CASSGAGANYGYTF

v_call: TRBV5-1
j_call: TRBJ1-1
d_call: TRBD1
cdr3_nt: TGCGCCAGCAGCCAGGGACAGGGGATGAACACTGAAGCTTTCTTT
cdr3_aa: CASSQGQGMNTEAFF

v_call: TRBV6-5
j_call: TRBJ1-6
d_call: TRBD1
cdr3_nt: TGTGCCAGCAGTCGGACAGGGAATAATTCACCCCTCCACTTT
cdr3_aa: CASSRTGNNSPLHF

v_call: TRBV5-6
j_call: TRBJ1-5
d_call: .
cdr3_nt: TGTGCCAGCAGCTCCAGGACGGGAAATCAGCCCCAGCATTTT
cdr3_aa: CASSSRTGNQPQHF

v_call: TRBV27
j_call: TRBJ1-2
d_call: .
cdr3_nt: TGTGCCAGCAGTTTATCGCTACAGGGAGATGGCTACACCTTC
cdr3_aa: CASSLSLQGDGYTF

v_call: TRBV7-3
j_call: TRBJ2-1
d_call: .
cdr3_nt: TGTGCCAGCAGGGAAAGCGGACCCTACAATGAGCAGTTCTTC
cdr3_aa: CASRESGPYNEQFF

v_call: TRBV4-1
j_call: TRBJ1-2
d_call: TRBD1
cdr3_nt: TGCGCCAGCAGCCAAAAAGGGACAGGGGTCTATGGCTACACCTTC
cdr3_aa: CASSQKGTGVYGYTF

v_call: TRBV3-1/TRBV3-2
j_call: TRBJ1-1
d_call: .
cdr3_nt: TGTGCCAGCAGCCAAGAGGGCCGTGAAGCTTTCTTT
cdr3_aa: CASSQEGREAFF

v_call: TRBV19
j_call: TRBJ2-2
d_call: TRBD1
cdr3_nt: TGTGCCACCAGGACAGGCACGAACACCGGGGAGCTGTTTTTT
cdr3_aa: CATRTGTNTGELFF

v_call: TRBV7-2
j_call: TRBJ1-5
d_call: .
cdr3_nt: TGTGCCAGCAGCCCGGGAGGCGCTTGGTCCCAGCATTTT
cdr3_aa: CASSPGGAWSQHF

v_call: TRBV5-8
j_call: TRBJ1-2
d_call: TRBD1
cdr3_nt: TGTGCCAGCAGCTTGGTGGACAGGGGCCCCTATGGCTACACCTTC
cdr3_aa: CASSLVDRGPYGYTF

v_call: TRBV5-4
j_call: TRBJ1-2
d_call: .
cdr3_nt: TGTGCCAGCAGCTTGGGGTTGGGCGACTATGGCTACACCTTC
cdr3_aa: CASSLGLGDYGYTF